This TCR beta chain was recorded in a study of blood T cell repertoires in COVID-19. For the study at large: The United States, Italy and Spain provided the acute and convalescent COVID-19 samples. Sources were T cells, B-cell-depleted T cells, or PBMCs; the material itself was cDNA or gDNA.

Trimming at V came to 5 bases and at J to 5 bases, leaving 6 bases not matched to a gene. In germline, CDR1 is MDHEN, CDR2 SYDVKM. This CDR3 contains 15 residues. As originally analysed: By means of reference gene primer amplification, nucleated cell counts were estimated. The table came from immunoSEQ multiplex PCR; TCRdb's copy has only in-frame clones and leaves some out. D and trimming were read from the DNA, whereas the V and J calls and clone size are those reported in that table. The sample holds approximately 100,000 clones, over 65% seen once. The sequence was collected from a woman between 70 and 85 years old with acute or convalescent COVID-19. Sequenced sample: peripheral blood. The chain uses TRBV28 and TRBJ2-2; 9 nucleotides match TRBD1. The CDR3 is CASSGQGTITGELFF. CDR3 DNA sequence: TGTGCCAGCAGTGGACAGGGGACGATTACCGGGGAGCTGTTTTTT.